The 31 T cell receptor beta chains given below trace back to one sample, sequenced in a study of blood T cell repertoires in COVID-19. Measured with immunoSEQ multiplex PCR; TCRdb has only the in-frame clones, and not every one. The sample comprises under 300,000 clones, over 80% of which are singletons, and around 3.5% rests with the top ten. Sequenced material: peripheral blood. The source of these receptors is a woman between 40 and 55 years old with acute or convalescent COVID-19.

The chain joins TRBV4-2 to TRBJ1-2; D is possibly TRBD1 (5 bases). V lost 1 base and J lost 8, with 8 bases in between. This CDR3 comprises 12 residues. Germline V gene lookup returns CDR1 LGHNA and CDR2 YNFKEQ. This CDR3 reads CASSQGGGGYTF. DNA for the CDR3: TGTGCCAGCAGCCAAGGGGGGGGAGGCTACACCTTC.

This clone was counted only a few times. The rearrangement uses TRBV6-5 and TRBJ1-1, with a weak D call TRBD1 (5 bases). The V and J ends lost 7 bases and 4 bases respectively, with 10 bases between them. This CDR3 comprises 12 residues. Germline values: CDR1 MNHEY, CDR2 SVGAGI. The CDR3, as DNA: TGTGCCAGCAACAGGCCAGCCACTGAAGCTTTCTTT. This translates into CASNRPATEAFF.

V and J are TRBV5-1 and TRBJ1-5, with D possibly being TRBD1 (5 bases). CDR1 and CDR2 from the germline V gene are SGHRS and YFSETQ. Trimming removed 4 bases at V and 4 bases at J, with 9 bases between. This CDR3 contains 13 residues. The CDR3: CASSHDRNQPQHF. The CDR3 DNA sequence: TGCGCCAGCAGCCACGACAGAAATCAGCCCCAGCATTTT.

The V and J genes are TRBV7-9 and TRBJ2-3; TRBD2 matches at 8 bases. The CDR3 is made up of 18 amino acids. V lost 2 bases to trimming and J lost 1 base; unmatched junction nucleotides: 11. Germline V lookup: CDR1 SEHNR, CDR2 FQNEAQ (reference sequence). The DNA for the CDR3 is TGTGCCAGCAGCTTATTGACTAGCGCCGATCGACGCACAGATACGCAGTATTTT. Residues: CASSLLTSADRRTDTQYF.

The chain links TRBV2 to TRBJ2-1; tentative D call: TRBD2 (6 bases). Trimming pared 6 bases from V and 5 bases from J, leaving 8 bases between. Per germline, CDR1 SNHLY and CDR2 FYNNEI. The CDR3 has 12 residues. The CDR3 spells CASSGGDNEQFF. The CDR3 coding sequence is TGTGCCAGCAGCGGGGGAGACAATGAGCAGTTCTTC.

The gene calls are TRBV10-1 and TRBJ2-3, with TRBD1 matching 11 bases. The CDR3 is made up of 13 amino acids. V shed 9 bases and J 6 bases; nucleotides not matched to a gene: 5. The germline V gene has CDR1 WNHNN and CDR2 SYGVQD (reference sequence). This CDR3 reads CARSRTGGDTQYF. CDR3 nucleotides: TGCGCCAGGTCCCGGACAGGGGGCGATACGCAGTATTTT.

The chain employs TRBV6-2 or TRBV6-3 and TRBJ2-2, with TRBD2 matching over 10 bases. Trimming took 0 bases from V and 4 from J; bases not matched to a gene: 11. CDR1 is MNHEY and CDR2 is SVGEGT in the germline V gene. This CDR3 is built from 19 residues. The CDR3: CASSYSQGPTSGFTGELFF. CDR3 DNA sequence: TGTGCCAGCAGTTACTCTCAAGGACCGACTAGCGGGTTCACCGGGGAGCTGTTTTTT.

The gene calls are TRBV29-1 and TRBJ2-2; TRBD1 might be the D (5 bases). The CDR3 has 13 amino acids. Germline V gene lookup returns CDR1 SQVTM and CDR2 ANQGSEA. The ends were cut back, 3 bases at V and 3 bases at J, with 8 bases in the middle. The DNA for the CDR3 is TGCAGCGTTGATCCAGGGTACACCGGGGAGCTGTTTTTT. Amino acid sequence: CSVDPGYTGELFF.

The V and J genes are TRBV6-5 and TRBJ1-1; TRBD1 matches at 10 bases. The V segment lost 0 bases and the J segment 1 base; nucleotides outside the gene matches: 2. CDR3 length: 16 residues. Germline CDR1 reads MNHEY; CDR2 reads SVGAGI. CDR3 in DNA: TGTGCCAGCAGTTACTCGTGGACAGGGGGGAACACTGAAGCTTTCTTT. It yields the protein CASSYSWTGGNTEAFF.

This chain joins TRBV5-6 and TRBJ1-5; a possible D gene is TRBD1 (5 bases). Looked up from germline, CDR1 is SGHDT and CDR2 is YYEEEE. The CDR3 consists of 15 residues. Trimming removed 3 bases at V and 3 bases at J, with 13 bases between. The CDR3 sequence: CASSSLGQSNQPQHF. In nucleotides, the CDR3 is TGTGCCAGCAGCTCCCTGGGGCAGTCCAATCAGCCCCAGCATTTT.

The chain couples TRBV28 to TRBJ1-5; TRBD1 might be the D (6 bases). Trimming pared 3 bases from V and 4 bases from J, leaving 10 bases between. The CDR3 length is 14 residues. Germline V lookup: CDR1 MDHEN, CDR2 SYDVKM. The chain's CDR3 is CASSLRQGNQPQHF. In DNA form, the CDR3 reads TGTGCCAGCAGTTTGAGGCAGGGGAATCAGCCCCAGCATTTT.

The chain couples TRBV19 to TRBJ2-1, with 11 bases matching TRBD2. V trimming: 7 bases; J trimming: 2 bases; junction bases outside the gene matches: 4. CDR1 and CDR2 (germline): LNHDA, SQIVND (reference sequence). CDR3 size: 15 residues. CDR3 region: CASNSGGAAYNEQFF. CDR3 sequence (DNA): TGTGCCAGTAATAGCGGGGGGGCTGCCTACAATGAGCAGTTCTTC.

J is TRBJ1-1 and V is TRBV2; 7 bases match TRBD1. The CDR3 contains 14 residues. In germline, CDR1 is SNHLY, CDR2 FYNNEI. The V gene end was trimmed by 7 bases and the J gene end by 5 bases; junction bases not matched to a gene: 10. DNA of the CDR3: TGTGCCAGCACCCAGACAGGGTATCGGACTGAAGCTTTCTTT. Protein sequence: CASTQTGYRTEAFF.

The chain uses TRBV11-2 and TRBJ2-7; maybe TRBD1 (6 bases). V was clipped by 5 bases and J by 4 bases, with 18 bases between them. CDR3 size: 15 residues. Per the germline V gene, CDR1 is SGHAT and CDR2 is FQNNGV. The CDR3 reads CASSQTTGRGYEQYV. CDR3 DNA sequence: TGTGCCAGCAGCCAGACAACAGGGCGAGGATACGAGCAGTACGTC.

The chain combines TRBV23-1 with TRBJ1-5; D is ambiguous. TRBV23-1 is reported as an ORF; its role is uncertain. The CDR3 length is 18 residues. The V gene lost 4 bases and the J gene lost 0 bases, with 19 bases spanning the gap. CDR3 protein: CASSPLGPGHDSNQPQHF. CDR3 DNA: TGCGCCAGCAGTCCGCTTGGGCCTGGTCATGATAGCAATCAGCCCCAGCATTTT.

The chain is built from TRBV2 and TRBJ1-1; 8 bases line up with TRBD1. The CDR3 covers 14 residues. V lost 4 bases and J lost 4; bases outside the gene matches: 5. The V gene's germline CDR1 is SNHLY and CDR2 FYNNEI. CDR3: CASSGTGTGTEAFF. The CDR3 nucleotides are TGTGCCAGCAGTGGAACCGGGACAGGCACTGAAGCTTTCTTT.

The chain carries TRBV18 and TRBJ2-2, with 7 nucleotides matching TRBD2. The CDR3 has 14 amino acids. The germline CDR1 and CDR2 sequences are KGHSH and LQKENI. Trimming took 4 bases from V and 6 from J; bases not matched to a gene: 5. CDR3 sequence: CASSRGAGAGELFF. Here the CDR3 DNA reads TGTGCCAGCTCACGGGGCGCGGGAGCCGGGGAGCTGTTTTTT.

The V and J genes are TRBV5-1 and TRBJ2-5; 8 bases align to TRBD1. Germline V gives CDR1 SGHRS, CDR2 YFSETQ. V shed 4 bases and J 4 bases; nucleotides not matched to a gene: 9. This CDR3 contains 15 residues. As DNA, the CDR3 is TGCGCCAGCAGCACGGGACAGGAGGGAGGAGAGACCCAGTACTTC. Protein product: CASSTGQEGGETQYF.

This chain links TRBV13 with TRBJ1-3, with TRBD1 matching 8 bases. Looked up from germline, CDR1 is PRHDT and CDR2 is FYEKMQ (reference sequence). The CDR3 sequence is 16 residues long. V dropped 3 bases and J dropped 3; count of bases not matched to a gene: 7. CDR3 sequence (DNA): TGTGCCAGCAGCTTTGGGCAGGGGGCAATTGGAAACACCATATATTTT. This translates into CASSFGQGAIGNTIYF.

This clone was detected many times. J is TRBJ2-7 and V is TRBV2; D call uncertain. This CDR3 is built from 13 residues. The V end lost 2 bases, the J end lost 3 bases, and 8 bases lay between the germline ends. Germline CDR1 reads SNHLY; CDR2 reads FYNNEI. The CDR3 loop is CASSEFRFYEQYV. CDR3 DNA: TGTGCCAGCAGTGAATTTCGGTTCTACGAGCAGTACGTC.

This clone was recorded only once. This sample also contains other DNA sequences that code for the same CDR3. This chain connects TRBV5-1 to TRBJ1-1; D possibly corresponds to TRBD1 (6 bases). Germline lookup yields CDR1 SGHRS and CDR2 YFSETQ. The V and J ends lost 0 bases and 4 bases respectively, with 10 bases between them. The CDR3 covers 14 residues. The CDR3 here is CASSLGRGSTEAFF. For the CDR3, the DNA is TGCGCCAGCAGCTTGGGCAGGGGTAGCACTGAAGCTTTCTTT.

The rearrangement joins TRBV7-2 to TRBJ1-6, with D perhaps matching TRBD1 (5 bases). The CDR3 runs to 14 residues. With 0 bases removed from V and 14 bases from J, the gap between germline ends came to 14 bases. From germline, CDR1 is SGHTA and CDR2 FQGNSA. Written as DNA, the CDR3 is TGTGCCAGCAGCTTAGCCGCGACAGAGAACACCCTCCACTTT. This gives the protein CASSLAATENTLHF.

The chain is built from TRBV11-2 and TRBJ2-5; perhaps TRBD2 as D (7 bases). Per the germline V gene, CDR1 is SGHAT and CDR2 is FQNNGV. V lost 3 bases to trimming and J lost 2 bases, with 13 bases between them. The CDR3 has 15 residues. Written as DNA, the CDR3 is TGTGCCAGCAGCTTTGTGGGGGGGCTGCAAGAGACCCAGTACTTC. It specifies CASSFVGGLQETQYF.

To note about this clone: The sample carries other DNA sequences with the same CDR3. This chain links TRBV11-2 with TRBJ2-3, with unresolved D. V was clipped by 1 base and J by 5 bases, with 4 bases between them. The germline gives CDR1 SGHAT, CDR2 FQNNGV. CDR3 length: 12 amino acids. In DNA form, the CDR3 reads TGTGCCAGCAGCTTAGCCGGAGATACGCAGTATTTT. It yields the protein CASSLAGDTQYF.

This clone was found a few times. V is TRBV5-1 and J is TRBJ1-1, with no clear D. The V end was cut by 4 bases, the J end by 7 bases, with 8 bases between. Germline V gene sequence: CDR1 SGHRS, CDR2 YFSETQ. The CDR3 totals 11 residues. The CDR3 nucleotides are TGCGCCAGCAGCCCCGGGAGTGAAGCTTTCTTT. It codes for CASSPGSEAFF.

V gene TRBV3-1 (or the pseudogene TRBV3-2) combines with J gene TRBJ2-5, with D tentatively TRBD2 (6 bases). With 4 bases removed from V and 2 bases from J, the gap between germline ends came to 20 bases. The length of the CDR3 is 17 residues. Germline CDR1 reads LGHDT; CDR2 reads YNNKEL (reference sequence). The CDR3 nucleotides read TGTGCCAGCAGCCTAAAAGCTTGGTTGGCGGGACAAGAGACCCAGTACTTC. This translates into CASSLKAWLAGQETQYF.

The chain uses TRBV4-1 and TRBJ2-3; no definite D call. CDR1 is MGHRA and CDR2 is YSYEKL in the germline V gene. The CDR3 has 14 amino acids. V was shortened by 7 bases and J by 6 bases, with 17 bases between the two germline ends. The CDR3 here is CASTSITFGDTQYF. As DNA, the CDR3 is TGCGCCAGCACCTCCATTACTTTCGGGGATACGCAGTATTTT.

J is TRBJ1-3 and V is TRBV27; D remains unclear. This CDR3 has 17 residues. Germline V gives CDR1 MNHEY, CDR2 SMNVEV (reference sequence). V lost 5 bases and J lost 0, with 17 bases in between. DNA of the CDR3: TGTGCCAGCAGTCCTCGCCAATTAGCGAGCTCTGGAAACACCATATATTTT. Encoded protein: CASSPRQLASSGNTIYF.

The chain has TRBV7-9 and TRBJ1-2; possibly TRBD1 for D (6 bases). Germline V gives CDR1 SEHNR, CDR2 FQNEAQ (reference sequence). The CDR3 totals 13 residues. The V end was cut by 2 bases, the J end by 10 bases, with 14 bases between. In nucleotides, the CDR3 is TGTGCCAGCAGCTTATCAGGGGAAAGTGCCTACACCTTC. This encodes CASSLSGESAYTF. Filled out from reference TRBV7-9 and TRBJ1-2, the complete variable domain reads DTGVSQNPRHKITKRGQNVTFRCDPISEHNRLYWYRQTLGQGPEFLTYFQNEAQLEKSRLLSDRFSAERPKGSFSTLEIQRTEQGDSAMYLCASSLSGESAYTFGSGTRLTVV.

The CDR3 region is CASTETGQLYEQYV. CDR3 in DNA: TGTGCCAGCACCGAAACGGGACAACTATACGAGCAGTACGTC. The chain combines TRBV5-6 with TRBJ2-7; D perhaps matches TRBD1 (6 bases). CDR1 and CDR2 from the germline V gene are SGHDT and YYEEEE. V lost 6 bases to trimming and J lost 4 bases, with 17 bases between them. The CDR3 covers 14 residues.

The rearrangement uses TRBV24-1 and TRBJ2-2; D ambiguous. Germline V gene sequence: CDR1 KGHDR, CDR2 SFDVKD. CDR3 length: 14 amino acids. V dropped 5 bases and J dropped 1 base, with 7 bases sitting between them. The CDR3 nucleotides are TGTGCCACCAGTGGTGGCGGGAACACCGGGGAGCTGTTTTTT. Residues: CATSGGGNTGELFF.